This T cell receptor beta chain was captured by sequencing in a study of T cell clonotyping in hematopoietic cell transplantation. Germline CDR1 WSHSY, CDR2 SAAADI. V gave up 6 bases and J gave up 1 base; unmatched junction bases: 6. The CDR3 sequence is 16 residues long. The data were produced by immunoSEQ multiplex PCR, yet TCRdb's version contains in-frame clones alone and is incomplete. The sample lists about 70,000 clones, 90% to 95% occurring once. The sequencing sample was made of peripheral blood mononuclear cells. This receptor was taken from a man in his fifties or sixties in good health. Some clones in this sample may be carry-over from other donors' samples. This chain uses TRBV10-2 with TRBJ2-2; 9 bases fit TRBD1. DNA of the CDR3: TGCGCCAGCAGGGACACAGGGGGCAGGAACACCGGGGAGCTGTTTTTT. Translating gives CASRDTGGRNTGELFF.